These 32 T cell receptor beta chains were all obtained from the same sample, sequenced in a study of blood T cell repertoires in COVID-19. Some clones are missing from TCRdb's copy, which holds only in-frame ones; the method was immunoSEQ multiplex PCR. The table shows fewer than 110,000 clones, with roughly 87% occurring only once. Material: peripheral blood. The receptor set was obtained from a human donor in a cohort sampled during active COVID-19.

The V call is TRBV5-6, the J call TRBJ1-3; D not resolved. The germline V and J ends were trimmed by 0 bases and 0 bases, with 7 bases remaining between them. The CDR3 has 15 amino acids. Germline V lookup: CDR1 SGHDT, CDR2 YYEEEE. CDR3 region: CASSLEDYSGNTIYF. CDR3 in DNA: TGTGCCAGCAGCTTGGAGGACTACTCTGGAAACACCATATATTTT.

The chain links TRBV4-1 to TRBJ1-3, with D hard to call. This CDR3 comprises 15 residues. V lost 3 bases and J 0 bases, leaving 9 bases between the germline ends. Germline V lookup: CDR1 MGHRA, CDR2 YSYEKL. The DNA for the CDR3 is TGCGCCAGCAGCCATACTGACTACTCTGGAAACACCATATATTTT. It encodes CASSHTDYSGNTIYF.

This chain uses TRBV28 with TRBJ2-1; D might be TRBD2 (6 bases). Germline V gives CDR1 MDHEN, CDR2 SYDVKM. CDR3 length equals 15 residues. V lost 5 bases to trimming and J lost 4 bases, with 15 bases between them. The CDR3 DNA reads TGTGCCAGCAGTGTGCCGGGACTGGAGTACAATGAGCAGTTCTTC. Translation gives CASSVPGLEYNEQFF.

The genes are TRBV3-1 (or the pseudogene TRBV3-2) and TRBJ2-5, with 12 bases matching TRBD2. Germline V gene lookup returns CDR1 LGHDT and CDR2 YNNKEL (reference sequence). The V segment lost 4 bases and the J segment 5 bases; nucleotides outside the gene matches: 5. This CDR3 is built from 15 residues. CDR3 amino acids: CASSLLAGGSETQYF. The CDR3 DNA reads TGTGCCAGCAGCCTACTAGCGGGAGGTTCTGAGACCCAGTACTTC.

V and J are TRBV2 and TRBJ2-3; 9 nucleotides match TRBD2. CDR1 SNHLY and CDR2 FYNNEI come from the germline V gene. V lost 4 bases and J lost 1; bases outside the gene matches: 6. The CDR3 length is 16 residues. CDR3 region: CASSGDSSGGTDTQYF. CDR3 coding DNA: TGTGCCAGCAGTGGGGATTCTAGCGGGGGCACAGATACGCAGTATTTT.

CDR3 coding DNA: TGTGCCAGCAGTTTAGGAGGGAACTCGGATACGCAGTATTTT. This encodes CASSLGGNSDTQYF. The chain recombines TRBV28 with TRBJ2-3; TRBD2 might be the D (6 bases). CDR1 is MDHEN, CDR2 SYDVKM, per germline. This CDR3 spans 14 amino acids. With 2 bases removed from V and 6 bases from J, the gap between germline ends came to 12 bases.

The chain recombines TRBV6-5 with TRBJ1-1; weak D call: TRBD1 (5 bases). The germline CDR1 and CDR2 sequences are MNHEY and SVGAGI. There are 13 residues in the CDR3. The V end was cut by 7 bases, the J end by 5 bases, with 14 bases between. The CDR3 is CASKWGLGTEAFF. CDR3 in DNA: TGTGCCAGCAAGTGGGGACTGGGGACTGAAGCTTTCTTT.

This CDR3 is CASSLYVALRIMAQYF. CDR3 in DNA: TGTGCCAGCAGCTTATACGTAGCCCTTCGCATCATGGCGCAGTATTTT. V and J are TRBV7-2 and TRBJ2-3; D is unclear. V gave up 2 bases and J gave up 10 bases, with 22 bases separating them. The CDR3 has 16 residues. Germline CDR1 and CDR2: SGHTA and FQGNSA.

This clone was counted once. The rearrangement joins TRBV5-1 to TRBJ2-1; 13 bases are shared with TRBD2. The germline V gene encodes CDR1 SGHRS and CDR2 YFSETQ. There are 20 residues in the CDR3. After removal of 6 bases from V and 4 bases from J, the junction contained 19 bases not matched to a gene. The DNA for the CDR3 is TGCGCCAGCACTCCCTCACCGGGACTAGCGGGAAAAGCGGGATACAATGAGCAGTTCTTC. This sequence encodes CASTPSPGLAGKAGYNEQFF.

This clone was seen a handful of times. This chain's CDR3 is CASSQADRGSYEQYF. Written as DNA, the CDR3 is TGTGCCAGCAGCCAAGCAGACAGGGGCTCCTACGAGCAGTACTTC. The chain uses TRBV3-1 (or the pseudogene TRBV3-2) and TRBJ2-7; TRBD1 matches at 8 bases. The CDR3 extends over 15 amino acids. V gave up 1 base and J gave up 0 bases; unmatched junction bases: 2. Germline CDR1 LGHDT, CDR2 YNNKEL (reference sequence).

This chain links TRBV28 with TRBJ2-5; 7 bases fit TRBD2. Germline CDR1 MDHEN, CDR2 SYDVKM. Losses at the gene ends were 10 bases for V and 2 bases for J; bases not matched to a gene: 4. This CDR3 is built from 12 residues. CDR3 sequence (DNA): TGTGCCACACTCGGGGGGCAAGAGACCCAGTACTTC. This encodes CATLGGQETQYF. Full variable domain (missing parts from reference TRBV28 and TRBJ2-5): DVKVTQSSRYLVKRTGEKVFLECVQDMDHENMFWYRQDPGLGLRLIYFSYDVKMKEKGDIPEGYSVSREKKERFSLILESASTNQTSMYLCATLGGQETQYFGPGTRLLVL.

The CDR3 coding sequence is TGCGCCAGCAGCTCGATTCTGACTAGCGGGAGCCAAGAGACCCAGTACTTC. Translating gives CASSSILTSGSQETQYF. The chain employs TRBV5-1 and TRBJ2-5, with TRBD2 matching 12 bases. The CDR3 length is 17 residues. Germline CDR1 SGHRS, CDR2 YFSETQ. V dropped 3 bases and J dropped 1; count of bases not matched to a gene: 7. The complete variable domain, with remaining parts taken from reference TRBV5-1 and TRBJ2-5, reads KAGVTQTPRYLIKTRGQQVTLSCSPISGHRSVSWYQQTPGQGLQFLFEYFSETQRNKGNFPGRFSGRQFSNSRSEMNVSTLELGDSALYLCASSSILTSGSQETQYFGPGTRLLVL.

This clone was detected only a few times. The genes are TRBV2 and TRBJ2-7; D is perhaps TRBD2 (6 bases). CDR1 and CDR2 (germline): SNHLY, FYNNEI. V lost 3 bases, J lost 0 bases, and 12 bases lay in between. The CDR3 sequence is 15 residues long. The CDR3 is CASSDHRGTSYEQYF. DNA of the CDR3: TGTGCCAGCAGTGATCACCGGGGGACCTCCTACGAGCAGTACTTC.

V and J are TRBV5-4 and TRBJ1-4; 7 bases agree with TRBD1. Looked up from germline, CDR1 is SGHNT and CDR2 is YYREEE (reference sequence). The V segment lost 4 bases and the J segment 0 bases; nucleotides outside the gene matches: 3. The CDR3 runs 15 residues. CDR3 loop: CASSGDRATNEKLFF. In DNA form, the CDR3 reads TGTGCCAGCAGCGGAGACAGGGCAACTAATGAAAAACTGTTTTTT.

CDR3 nucleotide sequence: TGTGCCAGCAGTTACTCTGGAGGGGAATCGTACGAGCAGTACTTC. This translates into CASSYSGGESYEQYF. This chain joins TRBV6-5 and TRBJ2-7, with D possibly TRBD2 on 6 matching bases. This CDR3 is built from 15 residues. V dropped 0 bases and J dropped 4 bases, with 13 bases sitting between them. CDR1 is MNHEY, CDR2 SVGAGI, per germline.

The V and J genes are TRBV3-1 (or the pseudogene TRBV3-2) and TRBJ2-5; TRBD2 aligns across 9 bases. The CDR3 is 16 amino acids. Per germline, CDR1 LGHDT and CDR2 YNNKEL (reference sequence). V was clipped by 1 base and J by 4 bases; unmatched bases: 7. CDR3 sequence: CASSQGAGGSGETQYF. DNA of the CDR3: TGTGCCAGCAGCCAAGGAGCGGGGGGTTCGGGAGAGACCCAGTACTTC.

A remark on this clone: Additional DNA sequences in this sample encode the identical CDR3. This chain connects TRBV27 to TRBJ2-1, with a weak D call TRBD2 (6 bases). Germline CDR1 reads MNHEY; CDR2 reads SMNVEV (reference sequence). The V end lost 3 bases, the J end lost 4 bases, and 10 bases lay between the germline ends. The length of the CDR3 is 14 residues. The CDR3 bases are TGTGCCAGCAGTTTGGGGCGGGGTTACAATGAGCAGTTCTTC. It specifies CASSLGRGYNEQFF.

The J gene is TRBJ1-6, the V gene TRBV28, with 7 bases lining up with TRBD1. Germline CDR1 and CDR2: MDHEN and SYDVKM. The V gene end was trimmed by 3 bases and the J gene end by 16 bases; junction bases not matched to a gene: 12. The CDR3 runs 14 residues. Here the CDR3 reads CASSFRDSPLLLHF. In nucleotides, the CDR3 is TGTGCCAGCAGTTTTAGGGACAGCCCCCTTCTGCTCCACTTT. Filled out from reference TRBV28 and TRBJ1-6, the complete variable domain reads DVKVTQSSRYLVKRTGEKVFLECVQDMDHENMFWYRQDPGLGLRLIYFSYDVKMKEKGDIPEGYSVSREKKERFSLILESASTNQTSMYLCASSFRDSPLLLHFGNGTRLTVT.

V is TRBV5-1 and J is TRBJ2-7, with TRBD1 as a possible D gene (6 bases). CDR1 and CDR2 from the germline V gene are SGHRS and YFSETQ. The V gene lost 5 bases and the J gene lost 0 bases, with 12 bases spanning the gap. There are 14 residues in the CDR3. The CDR3 protein is CASRYRDNSYEQYF. CDR3 sequence (DNA): TGCGCCAGCAGATACCGGGACAACTCCTACGAGCAGTACTTC.

The count of this clone is one. V gene TRBV7-9 combines with J gene TRBJ1-1; D remains unclear. This CDR3 contains 13 residues. Germline assignment: CDR1 SEHNR and CDR2 FQNEAQ (reference sequence). Trimming shortened V by 6 bases and J by 1 base, and 9 bases separated the two germline ends. CDR3 amino acids: CASSTSSNTEAFF. In nucleotides, the CDR3 is TGTGCCAGCAGTACCAGTTCGAACACTGAAGCTTTCTTT.

The chain combines TRBV27 with TRBJ2-7, with TRBD1 matching over 7 bases. Germline V lookup: CDR1 MNHEY, CDR2 SMNVEV (reference sequence). CDR3 length: 12 amino acids. Trimming removed 9 bases from V and 4 bases from J; junction bases left unmatched: 6. CDR3 sequence (DNA): TGTGCCAGTGGCAGGGGGTTTTACGAGCAGTACTTC. Amino acids: CASGRGFYEQYF.

The sample holds one count of this clone. The chain joins TRBV24-1 to TRBJ2-5; 7 bases align to TRBD2. CDR3 size: 15 residues. Germline values: CDR1 KGHDR, CDR2 SFDVKD. The trim removed 5 bases at V and 5 bases at J, leaving 10 bases unmatched. The CDR3 region has the DNA TGTGCCACCAGTGGATCTAGTTGGGAGGGGGAGACCCAGTACTTC. It codes for CATSGSSWEGETQYF.

The count of this clone is one. V and J are TRBV28 and TRBJ2-1; TRBD2 matches at 7 bases. V was pared by 8 bases and J by 10 bases, with 11 bases of the junction left unmatched. The CDR3 contains 13 residues. Germline assignment: CDR1 MDHEN and CDR2 SYDVKM. The DNA of the CDR3 is TGTGCCAGCCGGACTAGGTGGGTGAGGGAGCAGTTCTTC. Its protein product is CASRTRWVREQFF.

This sequence joins TRBV6-5 and TRBJ2-3; perhaps TRBD1 as D (5 bases). The CDR3 is 13 amino acids. CDR1 is MNHEY, CDR2 SVGAGI, per germline. Trimming removed 6 bases from V and 5 bases from J, with 12 bases in between. CDR3 DNA: TGTGCCAGCAGAGAGCAGGGTGTAGATACGCAGTATTTT. The encoded protein is CASREQGVDTQYF.

The V and J genes are TRBV5-6 and TRBJ2-7; 7 bases match TRBD2. Trimming cost V 4 bases and J 2 bases; bases outside gene matches: 3. The CDR3 is made up of 13 amino acids. The germline gives CDR1 SGHDT, CDR2 YYEEEE. The CDR3 loop is CASSTGLTYEQYF. The DNA for the CDR3 is TGTGCCAGCAGCACGGGACTAACCTACGAGCAGTACTTC. Full variable domain (outside the CDR3, taken from reference TRBV5-6 and TRBJ2-7): DAGVTQSPTHLIKTRGQQVTLRCSPKSGHDTVSWYQQALGQGPQFIFQYYEEEERQRGNFPDRFSGHQFPNYSSELNVNALLLGDSALYLCASSTGLTYEQYFGPGTRLTVT.

This clone has ten or more counts. The rearrangement uses TRBV30 and TRBJ2-7, with 14 bases that match TRBD2. This CDR3 comprises 15 residues. With 3 bases clipped from V and 3 bases from J, the junction kept 4 bases outside the gene matches. Germline values: CDR1 GTSNPN, CDR2 SVGIG (reference sequence). CDR3 in DNA: TGTGCCTGGAGGATGGGACTAGCGGGAGACTACGAGCAGTACTTC. Its protein product is CAWRMGLAGDYEQYF.

The chain carries TRBV28 and TRBJ1-2; TRBD1 matches 10 bases. The CDR3 length is 14 residues. V dropped 11 bases and J dropped 2; count of bases not matched to a gene: 8. From germline, CDR1 is MDHEN and CDR2 SYDVKM. CDR3 residues: CAGLDRGANYGYTF. CDR3 in DNA: TGTGCCGGGTTGGACAGGGGGGCAAACTATGGCTACACCTTC.

The gene calls are TRBV4-1 and TRBJ1-6; D gene unclear. From germline, CDR1 is MGHRA and CDR2 YSYEKL. Trimming removed 1 base from V and 9 bases from J, with 7 bases in between. The CDR3 has 13 amino acids. The CDR3, as DNA: TGCGCCAGCAGCCAAGGCTTGAGTTCACCCCTCCACTTT. Its translation is CASSQGLSSPLHF.

The CDR3 loop is CASSYKNIQYF. DNA of the CDR3: TGTGCCAGCAGCTATAAAAACATTCAGTACTTC. The chain joins TRBV12-3 or TRBV12-4 to TRBJ2-4; D is undetermined. Trimming cost V 6 bases and J 4 bases, with 4 bases left between them. This CDR3 has 11 residues.

The chain has TRBV2 and TRBJ2-5; TRBD1 aligns across 7 bases. V dropped 3 bases and J dropped 5; count of bases not matched to a gene: 6. The germline V gene encodes CDR1 SNHLY and CDR2 FYNNEI. The CDR3 is 14 amino acids. The CDR3 sequence: CASSEGQLQETQYF. In DNA, the CDR3 is TGTGCCAGCAGTGAGGGACAGCTCCAGGAGACCCAGTACTTC. Full variable domain (missing parts from reference TRBV2 and TRBJ2-5): EPEVTQTPSHQVTQMGQEVILRCVPISNHLYFYWYRQILGQKVEFLVSFYNNEISEKSEIFDDQFSVERPDGSNFTLKIRSTKLEDSAMYFCASSEGQLQETQYFGPGTRLLVL.

The chain carries TRBV7-3 and TRBJ1-1; D possibly corresponds to TRBD1 (6 bases). CDR1 is SGHTA, CDR2 FQGTGA, per germline. Trimming pared 0 bases from V and 0 bases from J, leaving 11 bases between. The length of the CDR3 is 16 residues. The CDR3 loop is CASSLTGGGMNTEAFF. Written as DNA, the CDR3 is TGTGCCAGCAGCTTAACGGGAGGGGGTATGAACACTGAAGCTTTCTTT.

This rearrangement joins TRBV4-1 to TRBJ2-4; D is unresolved. This CDR3 contains 12 residues. Germline assignment: CDR1 MGHRA and CDR2 YSYEKL. V lost 0 bases to trimming and J lost 8 bases, with 5 bases between them. The CDR3 reads CASSQDLDIQYF. Here the CDR3 DNA reads TGCGCCAGCAGCCAAGATCTCGACATTCAGTACTTC.